The rows below give T cell receptor beta chains drawn from one sample of a study of cytomegalovirus exposure and HLA in healthy donors. The repertoire was sequenced with immunoSEQ multiplex PCR; TCRdb's copy has only in-frame clones and lacks some. The sample holds tens of thousands of clones, 82% seen once. The sample consisted of PBMCs. These receptors originate from a man between 45 and 60 years old in good health and CMV-seronegative. CDR3s include the opening cysteine and the closing phenylalanine or tryptophan. The D gene is left open where the match is weak. Rows may omit the clone size; those that give it use once, few, many or a size class.

clone_size	j_call	v_call	d_call	cdr3_nt	cdr3_aa
.	TRBJ1-1	TRBV19	.	TGTGCCAGTTTCATGAACACTGAAGCTTTCTTT	CASFMNTEAFF
.	TRBJ2-3	TRBV28	.	TGTGCCAGCTGTCTGACACCTACTAGCACAGATACGCAGTATTTT	CASCLTPTSTDTQYF
.	TRBJ2-3	TRBV7-6	.	TGTGCCAGCAGCTTGCTAACTAGACTCACAGATACGCAGTATTTT	CASSLLTRLTDTQYF
.	TRBJ2-7	TRBV28	TRBD1	TGTGCCAGCAGTTCCGGTCTCGTTGGGGACAGGTACGAGCAGTACTTC	CASSSGLVGDRYEQYF
.	TRBJ1-6	TRBV6-1	.	TGTGCCAGCAGTGAAGCCCTTCAGGGTTCGGGTTCACCCCTCCACTTT	CASSEALQGSGSPLHF
few	TRBJ1-1	TRBV5-1	TRBD1	TGCGCCAGCAGCCTTGCATCCGGGACAGGGGGCTCATTGACTGAAGCTTTCTTT	CASSLASGTGGSLTEAFF
.	TRBJ1-4	TRBV19	.	TGTGCCAGTAGTATCCGGGACACGGGTGAAAAACTGTTTTTT	CASSIRDTGEKLFF
.	TRBJ2-4	TRBV29-1	TRBD2	TGCAGCGTTGAAGATAAGACTAGCGGGAGGACTCTAGCCAAAAACATTCAGTACTTC	CSVEDKTSGRTLAKNIQYF
once	TRBJ1-3	TRBV4-1	TRBD1	TGCGCCAGCAGCCGAGGACAGGGAGCAGTGGGAAACACCATATATTTT	CASSRGQGAVGNTIYF
.	TRBJ2-7	TRBV10-3	TRBD1	TGTGCCTCGTCCCGGGACAGAAAGGGCGAGCAGTACTTC	CASSRDRKGEQYF
.	TRBJ2-5	TRBV28	TRBD2	TGTGCCAGCAGTTTAGGGGGGGGGTCCTTGGAGACCCAGTACTTC	CASSLGGGSLETQYF
once	TRBJ1-5	TRBV21-1	.	TGTGCCAGCAGCAAAGGCGGGACAGTTAATAGCAATCAGCCCCAGCATTTT	CASSKGGTVNSNQPQHF
.	TRBJ2-2	TRBV7-9	TRBD1	TGTTCCAGCAGCTTACAGGGGTGGGAGCTGTTTTTT	CSSSLQGWELFF
.	TRBJ2-5	TRBV4-2	.	TGTGCCAGCAGCAGCTCGATAAGAGAGACCCAGTACTTC	CASSSSIRETQYF
.	TRBJ1-2	TRBV2	.	TGTGCCAGCAGTGAAGCTTTCGGCTATGGCTACACCTTC	CASSEAFGYGYTF
.	TRBJ1-5	TRBV28	.	TGTGCCAGCAGTTCCAACAGGGAACGCACTAGGATTTATTTCAATCAGCCCCAGCATTTT	CASSSNRERTRIYFNQPQHF
.	TRBJ2-3	TRBV7-9	TRBD1	TGTGCCAGCAGCTGGACAGGGGATGGTACGCAGTATTTT	CASSWTGDGTQYF
.	TRBJ2-1	TRBV1	.	TGCACCAGCAGCCAAGACCCTTACGGGAGGGCCCTCCATGAGCAGTTCTTC	CTSSQDPYGRALHEQFF
.	TRBJ2-1	TRBV5-1	.	TGCGCCAGCAGTAGCGGCTACAATGAGCAGTTCTTC	CASSSGYNEQFF
.	TRBJ1-2	TRBV4-3	TRBD1	TGCGCCAGCAGCCAGACAGGGGGCTTCTACTATGGCTACACCTTC	CASSQTGGFYYGYTF
.	TRBJ2-3	TRBV15	TRBD1	TGTGCCACCAGCAGACGGGACAGAGGTACAGATACGCAGTATTTT	CATSRRDRGTDTQYF
.	TRBJ2-6	TRBV11-2	TRBD1	TGTGCCAGCAGCCAACCCGGGACAGGGGTCGGGGCCAACGTCCTGACTTTC	CASSQPGTGVGANVLTF
.	TRBJ2-5	TRBV12-5	TRBD1	TGTGCTAGTGGTTCCGACAGGGGTACCCAGTACTTC	CASGSDRGTQYF
.	TRBJ2-2	TRBV6-4	.	TGTGCCAGCAGTGACGGACAGAACACCGGGGAGCTGTTTTTT	CASSDGQNTGELFF
.	TRBJ2-4	TRBV15	.	TGTGCCACCAGCAAGATCCGGGGAAGGGAGGCGGACAAAAACATTCAGCACTTC	CATSKIRGREADKNIQHF
.	TRBJ2-3	TRBV2	TRBD2	TGTGCCAGCAGTGAAATTCCCTCTAGCGGGAGAGCGGATACGCAGTATTTT	CASSEIPSSGRADTQYF
.	TRBJ1-2	TRBV6-5	.	TGTGCCAGCAGTTACAACAGGAACTATGGCTACACCTTC	CASSYNRNYGYTF
.	TRBJ2-3	TRBV4-3	.	TGCGCCAGCAGCCAAGATCTCGCGGGGAAAGCGGCAGATACGCAGTATTTT	CASSQDLAGKAADTQYF
.	TRBJ2-5	TRBV15	TRBD2	TGTGCCACCAGCAGGGGGCGGGGGGCCCAAGAGACCCAGTACTTC	CATSRGRGAQETQYF
.	TRBJ2-1	TRBV28	TRBD2	TGTGCCAGCACCCCCGGGACTAGCGTTTACAATGAGCAGTTCTTC	CASTPGTSVYNEQFF
few	TRBJ2-7	TRBV28	TRBD2	TGTGCCAGCAGCTTCCTTCCGACTAGCGGCTCCTACGAGCAGTACTTC	CASSFLPTSGSYEQYF
.	TRBJ2-1	TRBV18	.	TGTGCCAGCTCACCACCCGGGGGCAATGAGCAGTTCTTC	CASSPPGGNEQFF
.	TRBJ1-1	TRBV29-1	.	TGCAGCGTTTTTAACCGGGAGGGTGATGAAGCTTTCTTT	CSVFNREGDEAFF
.	TRBJ2-5	TRBV4-2	TRBD2	TGTGCCAGCAGCCAAGCAGGAGCGGGAGTCACAGAGACCCAGTACTTC	CASSQAGAGVTETQYF
.	TRBJ2-5	TRBV5-1	TRBD1	TGCGCCAGCAGCATTAACACAGGGGGCGGAGAGACCCAGTACTTC	CASSINTGGGETQYF
.	TRBJ1-5	TRBV27	.	TGTGCCAGCAGTTCCAGACAGAAGCATCAGCCCCAGCATTTT	CASSSRQKHQPQHF
.	TRBJ2-7	TRBV27	.	TGTGCCAGCAGTTTAAAAGGGGGCTCCTACGAGCAGTACTTC	CASSLKGGSYEQYF
few	TRBJ2-1	TRBV14	TRBD2	TGTGCCAGCAGCCAAGATCTTAGCGGGAGGCTGGAGCAGTTCTTC	CASSQDLSGRLEQFF